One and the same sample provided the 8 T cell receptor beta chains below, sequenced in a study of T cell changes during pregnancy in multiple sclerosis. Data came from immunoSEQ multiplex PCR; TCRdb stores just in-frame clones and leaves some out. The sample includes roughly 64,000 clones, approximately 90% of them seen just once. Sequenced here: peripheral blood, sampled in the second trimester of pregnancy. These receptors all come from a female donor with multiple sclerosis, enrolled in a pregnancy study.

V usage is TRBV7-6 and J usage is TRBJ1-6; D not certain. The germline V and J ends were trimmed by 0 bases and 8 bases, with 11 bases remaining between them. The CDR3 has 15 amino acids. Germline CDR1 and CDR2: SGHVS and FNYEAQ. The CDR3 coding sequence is TGTGCCAGCAGCTTAGCGGGAGCCCCAGATTCACCCCTCCACTTT. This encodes CASSLAGAPDSPLHF.

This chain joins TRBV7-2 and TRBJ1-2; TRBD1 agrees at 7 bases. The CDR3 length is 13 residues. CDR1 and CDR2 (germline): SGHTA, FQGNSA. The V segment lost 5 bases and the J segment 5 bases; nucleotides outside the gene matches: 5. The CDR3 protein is CASSPDRFYGYTF. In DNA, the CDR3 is TGTGCCAGCAGCCCGGACAGGTTTTATGGCTACACCTTC.

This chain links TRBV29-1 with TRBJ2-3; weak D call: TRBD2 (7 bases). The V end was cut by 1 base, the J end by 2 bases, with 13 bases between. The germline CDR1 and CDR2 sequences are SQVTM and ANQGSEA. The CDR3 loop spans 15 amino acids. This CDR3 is CSVEGLAGATDTQYF. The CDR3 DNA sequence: TGCAGCGTTGAAGGTCTGGCGGGGGCCACAGATACGCAGTATTTT.

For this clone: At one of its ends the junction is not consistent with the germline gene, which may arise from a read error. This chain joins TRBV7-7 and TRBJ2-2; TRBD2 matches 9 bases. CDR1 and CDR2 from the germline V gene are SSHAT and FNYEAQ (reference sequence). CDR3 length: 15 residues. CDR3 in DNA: TGTGCTAGCAGCTCACTAGCGGGGAACACCGGGGAGCTGTTTTTT. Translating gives CASSSLAGNTGELFF.

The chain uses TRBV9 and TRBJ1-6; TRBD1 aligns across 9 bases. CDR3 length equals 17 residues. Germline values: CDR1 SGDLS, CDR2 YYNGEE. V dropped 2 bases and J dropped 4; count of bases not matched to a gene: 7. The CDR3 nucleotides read TGTGCCAGCAGCGTTGGACAGGGGTTTTCGTATAATTCACCCCTCCACTTT. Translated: CASSVGQGFSYNSPLHF. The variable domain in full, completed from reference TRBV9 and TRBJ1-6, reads DSGVTQTPKHLITATGQRVTLRCSPRSGDLSVYWYQQSLDQGLQFLIQYYNGEERAKGNILERFSAQQFPDLHSELNLSSLELGDSALYFCASSVGQGFSYNSPLHFGNGTRLTVT.

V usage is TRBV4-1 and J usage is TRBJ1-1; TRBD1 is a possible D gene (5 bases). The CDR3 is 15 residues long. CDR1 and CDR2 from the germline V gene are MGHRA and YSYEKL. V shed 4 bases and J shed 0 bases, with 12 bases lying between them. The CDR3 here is CASSPKTALNTEAFF. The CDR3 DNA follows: TGCGCCAGCAGCCCTAAGACAGCCTTGAACACTGAAGCTTTCTTT.

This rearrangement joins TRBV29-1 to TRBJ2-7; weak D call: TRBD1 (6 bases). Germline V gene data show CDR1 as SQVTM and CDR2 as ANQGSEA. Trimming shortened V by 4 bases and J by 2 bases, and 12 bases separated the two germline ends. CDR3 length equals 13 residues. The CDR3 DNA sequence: TGCAGCGTTGGCAGGGGTAATCCCTACGAGCAGTACTTC. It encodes CSVGRGNPYEQYF.

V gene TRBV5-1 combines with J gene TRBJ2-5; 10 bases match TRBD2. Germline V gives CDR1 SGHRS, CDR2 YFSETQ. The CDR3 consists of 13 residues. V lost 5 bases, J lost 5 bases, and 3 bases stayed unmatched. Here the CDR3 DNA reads TGCGCCAGCAGGCTGGGACTAGCGGAGACCCAGTACTTC. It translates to CASRLGLAETQYF. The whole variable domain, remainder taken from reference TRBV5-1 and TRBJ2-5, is KAGVTQTPRYLIKTRGQQVTLSCSPISGHRSVSWYQQTPGQGLQFLFEYFSETQRNKGNFPGRFSGRQFSNSRSEMNVSTLELGDSALYLCASRLGLAETQYFGPGTRLLVL.